This T cell receptor (beta chain) was sequenced during a study of blood T cell repertoires in COVID-19. Across the whole study: Samples came from the United States, Italy and Spain, spanning acute and convalescent COVID-19. PBMCs, B-cell-depleted T cells, or T cells were the source of the cDNA or gDNA that made up the material.

As processed by the authors: Estimated nucleated cell counts came from reference gene primer amplification. The protocol was immunoSEQ multiplex PCR, while the TCRdb copy is restricted to in-frame clones and leaves out a portion. For V, J and clone size, that table is used; D and trimming come from the DNA. The table includes roughly 350,000 clones, 85% detected once. V was cut by 6 bases and J by 2 bases, with 16 bases left in between. Germline-derived CDR1 and CDR2 are MNHEY and SVGEGT. This CDR3 comprises 15 residues. J is TRBJ2-5 and V is TRBV6-2 or TRBV6-3, with unresolved D. The sequenced sample was peripheral blood. This TCR derives from a woman under 30 with acute or convalescent COVID-19. DNA of the CDR3: TGTGCCAGCAGCCGAGGTCGGCCCGGGCAAGAGACCCAGTACTTC. This sequence encodes CASSRGRPGQETQYF.